The next 8 T cell receptor beta chains were all read from a single sample in a study. TCRdb re-called the RT-PCR reads with MiXCR, one entry per CDR3 protein. The top ten hold 3.6% of the sample, which has about 680,000 distinct CDR3 sequences, 14% seen once. The sequenced sample consisted of memory CD4+ T cells from blood. The source of these receptors is a female donor in good health, serving as a healthy control.

The chain links TRBV27 to TRBJ2-2; 8 bases are a match to TRBD2. The CDR3 spans 16 residues. Losses at the gene ends were 5 bases for V and 6 bases for J; bases not matched to a gene: 11. Germline V lookup: CDR1 MNHEY, CDR2 SMNVEV (reference sequence). CDR3 region: CASSHPAGGEAGELFF. The DNA of the CDR3 is TGTGCCAGCAGTCACCCCGCCGGGGGGGAGGCCGGGGAGCTGTTTTTT.

This clonotype was detected only a few times. V and J are TRBV7-9 and TRBJ2-1; TRBD1 is a possible D gene (5 bases). Trimming stripped 1 base from V and 10 bases from J, with 11 bases between. Germline loops: CDR1 SEHNR, CDR2 FQNEAQ (reference sequence). The CDR3 spans 13 residues. This CDR3 reads CASSLEGDSEQFF. CDR3 nucleotides: TGTGCCAGCAGCTTAGAAGGTGACAGCGAGCAGTTCTTC.

This clonotype has ten or more counts. This rearrangement joins TRBV6-5 to TRBJ1-2; a weak D match, TRBD1 (6 bases). The V end lost 6 bases, the J end lost 7 bases, and 18 bases lay between the germline ends. CDR1 is MNHEY, CDR2 SVGAGI, per germline. This CDR3 region has 14 residues. DNA of the CDR3: TGTGCCAGCAGCCCCCACGGCAGGGGAGGTGGCTACACCTTC. It yields the protein CASSPHGRGGGYTF.

This clonotype was recorded a few times. V and J are TRBV7-6 and TRBJ2-7; D perhaps matches TRBD2 (6 bases). The CDR3 spans 12 residues. Germline V gene lookup returns CDR1 SGHVS and CDR2 FNYEAQ. V lost 7 bases and J lost 5, with 12 bases in between. CDR3 DNA sequence: TGTGCCAGCAATCGGGAGCTCGACGAGCAGTACTTC. This encodes CASNRELDEQYF.

This clonotype was found a few times. The chain has TRBV4-3 and TRBJ1-3; 8 bases map to TRBD1. The CDR3 is 15 amino acids. With V trimmed by 0 bases and J by 7 bases, 5 bases remained unmatched. CDR1 and CDR2 (germline): LGHNA, YSLEER. The CDR3 reads CASSQEFQGANTIYF. CDR3 DNA sequence: TGCGCCAGCAGCCAAGAGTTCCAGGGGGCTAACACCATATATTTT.

This clonotype was counted ten times or more. This sequence joins TRBV7-9 and TRBJ1-2, with 7 bases that match TRBD1. The V gene's germline CDR1 is SEHNR and CDR2 FQNEAQ (reference sequence). V was pared by 4 bases and J by 4 bases, with 3 bases of the junction left unmatched. The CDR3 runs 13 residues. Here the CDR3 reads CASSSRDSYGYTF. CDR3 in DNA: TGTGCCAGCAGCTCCAGGGACAGCTATGGCTACACCTTC.

This chain connects TRBV13 to TRBJ2-3, with 8 bases matching TRBD1. The V gene's germline CDR1 is PRHDT and CDR2 FYEKMQ (reference sequence). The CDR3 loop spans 16 amino acids. Trimming took 5 bases from V and 4 from J; bases not matched to a gene: 11. The CDR3 sequence: CASSQGQGGGADTQYF. In DNA form, the CDR3 reads TGTGCCAGCAGCCAAGGACAGGGAGGAGGGGCAGATACGCAGTATTTT.

This sequence joins TRBV2 and TRBJ2-1; D is perhaps TRBD2 (5 bases). Trimming removed 9 bases from V and 4 bases from J, with 16 bases in between. This CDR3 comprises 14 residues. The germline gives CDR1 SNHLY, CDR2 FYNNEI. The CDR3 bases are TGTGCCAGTACGAGCGGATCCACTTACAATGAGCAGTTCTTC. Protein product: CASTSGSTYNEQFF.